Here is one TCR beta chain with its context. What this receptor recognizes is not known. No clone much larger than this one lies a single base away; base qualities are absent. This record comes from a study of shared clonotypes between healthy human individuals (dated by TCRdb to the early 2020s). Study-level background: The cohort included a few men and two women between 18 and 49 years of age. Blood TCR repertoires of roughly five healthy adults were deeply sequenced to estimate repertoire size and the extent of clonotype sharing between individuals. Different laboratories and diverse techniques were used to prepare libraries and sequence TCR repertoires, to increase sequencing depth and limit assay-specific biases. Per donor, leukapheresis produced somewhere between about 0.85 and 8.9 billion PBMCs. Findings and caveats that apply to the study as a whole: The genetic and exposure-history diversity represented was limited by the small number of donors. Sampling was restricted to blood, and TCR repertoires in tissues likely differ from the TCR repertoires found in blood. Pairwise subsampling indicated that sequencing depth was expected to affect the degree of clonotype sharing among donors.

Donors were healthy HIV-negative adults with no recently reported acute infections or vaccinations. Every donor was a Caucasian adult residing in Nashville, Tennessee, USA. In the unsorted samples, some 100 million PBMCs were counted, and genomic DNA was extracted using the QIAamp DNA Blood Mini kit. Blood was collected by leukapheresis, and PBMCs were isolated by Ficoll-Histopaque density gradient centrifugation and then cryopreserved in liquid nitrogen vapor phase. Using the deep immunoSEQ assay, TCR CDR3 regions were amplified from genomic DNA by multiplex PCR. Extracted genomic DNA from each cell subset was distributed evenly across all wells of several immunoSEQ 96-well plates, and each plate was treated as a replicate. For unsorted PBMC, around 300 ng genomic DNA, equal to around 30,000 T cell genomes, was loaded into each replicate PCR. Genomic DNA from unsorted PBMC was sequenced over ten immunoSEQ deep assay plates. Purified libraries were quantified with a Qubit 3.0 fluorometer, sized on a Bioanalyzer 2100, and re-quantified with the KAPA Library Quantification kit. Every immunoSEQ 96-well plate was sequenced on a dedicated single-read 150-cycle Illumina NextSeq 550 flow cell. From the authors' description of their analysis: Because the immunoSEQ output included only junctional sequences and no quality scores, the filtering could not be the same as the filtering used for full-length reads. To assign V/J genes and CDR3, sequences were annotated using PyIR, a Python wrapper for IgBLAST v1.9, with IMGT germline references. Any read was removed if the V/J assignment was weak (E-value above 1e-6), the CDR3 was missing, or the read contained stop codons, out-of-frame junctions, or ambiguous translated residues. A V3J clonotype was defined by an identical inferred V gene, J gene, and CDR3 amino acid sequence. Percentage overlap between repertoires was computed as shared unique clonotypes divided by the size of the smaller repertoire. Three approaches were used to assess repertoire richness: RTK rarefaction, the Chao1 estimator, and Recon v2.1 estimates of unobserved clonotypes. In TCRdb, the immuneACCESS table is reduced to in-frame sequences with V and J assigned. These tables do not hold every clone; where another copy was compared, an unresolved V gene accounts for under half, and the others remain unexplained. V, J and clone size are taken as reported in that table, and D and trimming were inferred from the DNA itself. This sample gives about 480,000 clones in total; 75% to 80% of them show up just once. 9.5% to 15% of the sample is taken by the ten largest.

CDR1 MGHRA and CDR2 YSYEKL were looked up in the germline V gene. The junction carries 21 bases between V and J, which are trimmed by 2 bases and 5 bases respectively. The CDR3 runs 17 residues from the cysteine to the phenylalanine. The retained sequence is limited to the CDR3, 51 bases, with the frame set at the first base. This chain joins TRBV4-1 to TRBJ1-2, and TRBD1 may be the D gene, going by 5 matching bases. Specimen: PBMCs. The sequence was collected from a woman in her thirties or forties in good health. Some clones in this sample may be carry-over from other donors' samples. The nucleotides are TGCGCCAGCAGCCAACTCACTCGCGAGAGGGGAACATATGGCTACACCTTC. Its coded protein is CASSQLTRERGTYGYTF.